This T cell receptor (beta chain) stems from a study of blood T cell repertoires in COVID-19. Measured with immunoSEQ multiplex PCR; TCRdb has only the in-frame clones, and not every one. This table holds a few hundred thousand clones, roughly 82% found once. With 0 bases removed from V and 3 bases from J, the gap between germline ends came to 13 bases. The germline CDR1 and CDR2 sequences are SGHRS and YFSETQ. This CDR3 has 16 amino acids. The specimen sequenced was peripheral blood. V gene TRBV5-1 combines with J gene TRBJ2-1, with D perhaps matching TRBD2 (6 bases). This sequence originates from a man older than 75 with acute or convalescent COVID-19. CDR3 loop: CASSLEVGTFYNEQFF. The DNA for the CDR3 is TGCGCCAGCAGCTTGGAGGTTGGGACTTTCTACAATGAGCAGTTCTTC.